A single sample is the source of the 13 T cell receptor beta chains below, sequenced in a study of T cells in women clearing cervical HPV infection. TCRdb keeps only in-frame clones here, not all; method: immunoSEQ multiplex PCR. This table holds about 22,000 clones. Material for sequencing was blood buffy coat. The receptors were sampled from a woman aged 18 to 69 with a cervical HPV16 infection that either progressed to CIN3+ or cleared (not recorded which).

A note on this clone: The observed sequence ends 3 residues before the CDR3 terminus, with the missing tail filled in from the germline J gene. The chain carries TRBV20-1 and TRBJ1-2, with D perhaps matching TRBD1 (5 bases). CDR3 size: 15 residues. CDR1 DFQATT and CDR2 SNEGSKA come from the germline V gene (reference sequence). The CDR3 here is CSARRYRSLNVGYTF. The CDR3 bases that were read are TGCAGTGCTAGACGCTACAGGTCCCTAAATGTAGGC.

Concerning this clone: The read is 3 residues too short to cover the CDR3 end, so that end is filled in from the germline J gene. The chain combines TRBV20-1 with TRBJ2-5, with 11 bases fitting TRBD2. There are 14 residues in the CDR3. The V gene end was trimmed by 6 bases and the J gene end by 3 bases; junction bases not matched to a gene: 6. Per the germline V gene, CDR1 is DFQATT and CDR2 is SNEGSKA (reference sequence). CDR3 DNA (partial): TGCAGTGCGATACCGGGACTAGCGGAAGAGACC. As protein: CSAIPGLAEET. The full CDR3 protein is CSAIPGLAEETQYF.

Comment on this clone: The sequenced fragment ends 3 residues before the CDR3 boundary, so the rest is inferred from the germline J gene. The chain joins TRBV20-1 to TRBJ2-1; 9 bases align to TRBD2. This CDR3 has 18 residues. The trim removed 3 bases at V and 7 bases at J, leaving 19 bases unmatched. Germline V gene lookup returns CDR1 DFQATT and CDR2 SNEGSKA (reference sequence). The CDR3 sequence: CSASPFYLASGIRNEQFF. CDR3 DNA (partial): TGCAGTGCTAGCCCTTTTTATTTGGCTAGCGGGATCCGAAATGAG.

As concerns this clone: The read falls 3 residues short of the CDR3 end, and the missing part is taken from the germline J gene. The chain joins TRBV7-2 to TRBJ2-7; tentative D call: TRBD1 (6 bases). The CDR3 is 14 amino acids. V was cut by 4 bases and J by 1 base, with 11 bases left in between. In germline, CDR1 is SGHTA, CDR2 FQGNSA. The part of the CDR3 DNA that was read is TGTGCCAGCAGCTCCCCGACAGGTTCCTACGAG. Translation gives CASSSPTGSYE. The complete CDR3 protein is CASSSPTGSYEQYF.

Remarks on this clone: The CDR3 extends 3 residues past the end of the read, so its final part is completed from the germline J gene. The J gene is TRBJ1-2, the V gene TRBV4-1; TRBD1 agrees at 12 bases. The trim removed 1 base at V and 1 base at J, leaving 1 base unmatched. Germline values: CDR1 MGHRA, CDR2 YSYEKL. The CDR3 loop spans 16 amino acids. The CDR3 loop is CASSQGDRGRNYGYTF. The CDR3 bases that were read are TGCGCCAGCAGCCAAGGGGACAGGGGGCGTAACTATGGC.

Concerning this clone itself: Read data end 3 residues before the CDR3 end; the end is taken from the germline J gene. The identical CDR3 is also encoded by other nucleotide sequences in the sample. The chain has TRBV5-1 and TRBJ1-3; D uncertain. Trimming shortened V by 1 base and J by 0 bases, and 8 bases separated the two germline ends. CDR1 is SGHRS, CDR2 YFSETQ, per germline. The CDR3 extends over 15 amino acids. The CDR3 sequence: CASSLTVSSGNTIYF. The sequenced part of the CDR3 DNA is TGCGCCAGCAGCTTGACGGTTAGCTCTGGAAACACC.

Regarding this clone: The read falls 3 residues short of the CDR3 end, and the missing part is taken from the germline J gene. J is TRBJ1-2 and V is TRBV2, with TRBD1 matching over 7 bases. CDR1 is SNHLY, CDR2 FYNNEI, per germline. Trimming at V came to 6 bases and at J to 5 bases, leaving 12 bases not matched to a gene. This CDR3 comprises 15 residues. The DNA read from the CDR3 is TGTGCCAGCAGCCCTCCGTCCGAGACAGGGTATGGC. Amino acid sequence: CASSPPSETGYG. The full CDR3 protein reads CASSPPSETGYGYTF.

A word on this clone: From the germline J gene comes the end of the CDR3, since the read stops 3 residues before it. The chain carries TRBV30 and TRBJ2-7; the D gene is possibly TRBD1 (6 bases). This CDR3 has 13 amino acids. Per the germline V gene, CDR1 is GTSNPN and CDR2 is SVGIG (reference sequence). V was trimmed by 0 bases and J by 6 bases, leaving 12 bases between them. The CDR3 DNA, read in part, is TGTGCCTGGAGTGTACACAGGGCCAGCGAG. Its translation: CAWSVHRASE. The whole CDR3 sequence is CAWSVHRASEQYF.

With respect to this clone: The CDR3 end lies 3 residues beyond the end of the read and is filled in from the germline J gene. This sequence joins TRBV6-2 or TRBV6-3 and TRBJ1-5, with D possibly being TRBD1 (6 bases). V was cut by 0 bases and J by 7 bases, with 10 bases left in between. CDR3 length: 14 amino acids. Germline V gives CDR1 MNHEY, CDR2 SVGEGT. The part of the CDR3 DNA that was read is TGTGCCAGCAGTTACTCGGCAGGGGAGCAGCCC. Its translation is CASSYSAGEQP. The CDR3 reads in full as CASSYSAGEQPQHF.

As to this clone: Read data end 3 residues before the CDR3 end; the end is taken from the germline J gene. V is TRBV30 and J is TRBJ1-2, with no clear D. Deletions cut 4 bases from V and 4 bases from J, with 10 bases between. Germline CDR1 GTSNPN, CDR2 SVGIG (reference sequence). The CDR3 sequence is 12 residues long. The CDR3 loop is CAWTGAPYGYTF. Partial CDR3 DNA: TGTGCCTGGACAGGAGCCCCCTATGGC.

On this clone: The read terminates 3 residues before the CDR3 end, so the remaining end is supplied by the germline J gene. In the same sample, other DNA sequences code for this CDR3. The chain has TRBV11-2 and TRBJ2-7; a possible D gene is TRBD1 (5 bases). Trimming cost V 3 bases and J 3 bases, with 12 bases left between them. This CDR3 contains 14 residues. Germline loops: CDR1 SGHAT, CDR2 FQNNGV. The CDR3 loop reads CASSFPTVYYEQYF. Incomplete CDR3 DNA: TGTGCCAGCAGCTTCCCGACAGTTTACTACGAG.

Comment on this clone: Read coverage stops 3 residues before the CDR3 terminus; the germline J gene supplies the remainder. The chain carries TRBV20-1 and TRBJ2-1; D unclear. CDR1 DFQATT and CDR2 SNEGSKA come from the germline V gene (reference sequence). This CDR3 has 10 residues. With 3 bases removed from V and 5 bases from J, the gap between germline ends came to 2 bases. The CDR3 bases that were read are TGCAGTGCTAGTAACAATGAG. Amino acids: CSASNNE. The entire CDR3 reads CSASNNEQFF.

To note about this clone: The read falls 3 residues short of the CDR3 end, and the missing part is taken from the germline J gene. This chain uses TRBV4-1 with TRBJ2-5; the D is unclear. This CDR3 is 13 amino acids long. Trimming cost V 5 bases and J 4 bases, with 11 bases left between them. The germline V gene has CDR1 MGHRA and CDR2 YSYEKL. CDR3 bases read: TGCGCCAGCAGCGCCAGGTTGGGAGAGACC. Translated, it gives CASSARLGET. The whole CDR3 reads CASSARLGETQYF.